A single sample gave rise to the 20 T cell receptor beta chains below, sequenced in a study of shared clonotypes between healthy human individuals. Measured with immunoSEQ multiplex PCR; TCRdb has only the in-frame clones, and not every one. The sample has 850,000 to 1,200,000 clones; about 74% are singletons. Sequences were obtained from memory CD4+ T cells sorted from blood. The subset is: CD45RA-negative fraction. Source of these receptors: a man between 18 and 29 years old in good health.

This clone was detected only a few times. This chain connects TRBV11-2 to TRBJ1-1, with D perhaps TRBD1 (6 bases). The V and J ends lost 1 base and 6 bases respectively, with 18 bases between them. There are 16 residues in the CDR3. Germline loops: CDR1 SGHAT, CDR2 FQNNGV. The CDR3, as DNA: TGTGCCAGCAGCTTAGGGTTACAGGGAGATAGGTCTGAAGCTTTCTTT. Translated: CASSLGLQGDRSEAFF.

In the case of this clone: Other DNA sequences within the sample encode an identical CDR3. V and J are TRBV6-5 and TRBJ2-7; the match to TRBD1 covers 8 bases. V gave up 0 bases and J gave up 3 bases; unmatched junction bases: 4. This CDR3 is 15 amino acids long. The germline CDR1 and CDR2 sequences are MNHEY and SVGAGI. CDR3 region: CASSYSGQGGYEQYF. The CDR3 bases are TGTGCCAGCAGTTACTCCGGACAGGGCGGCTACGAGCAGTACTTC.

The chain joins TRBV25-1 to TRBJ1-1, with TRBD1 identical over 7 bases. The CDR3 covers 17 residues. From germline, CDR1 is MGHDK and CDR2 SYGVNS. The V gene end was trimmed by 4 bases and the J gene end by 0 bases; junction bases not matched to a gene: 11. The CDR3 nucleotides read TGTGCCAGCAGTGCCCGTAGAGGGGGCGGGGTGAACACTGAAGCTTTCTTT. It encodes CASSARRGGGVNTEAFF.

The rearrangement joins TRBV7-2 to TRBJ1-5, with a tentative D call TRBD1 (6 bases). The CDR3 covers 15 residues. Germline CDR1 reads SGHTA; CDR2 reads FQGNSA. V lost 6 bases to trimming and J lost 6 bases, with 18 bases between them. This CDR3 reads CASSFSGGPGQPQHF. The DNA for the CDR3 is TGTGCCAGCAGTTTCTCCGGGGGGCCAGGTCAGCCCCAGCATTTT. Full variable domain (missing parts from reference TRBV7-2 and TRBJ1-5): GAGVSQSPSNKVTEKGKDVELRCDPISGHTALYWYRQSLGQGLEFLIYFQGNSAPDKSGLPSDRFSAERTGGSVSTLTIQRTQQEDSAVYLCASSFSGGPGQPQHFGDGTRLSIL.

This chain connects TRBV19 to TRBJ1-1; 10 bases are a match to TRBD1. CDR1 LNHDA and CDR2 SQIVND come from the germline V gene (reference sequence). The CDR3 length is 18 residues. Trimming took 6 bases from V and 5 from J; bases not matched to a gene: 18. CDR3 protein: CASRAGGRDRGMRTEAFF. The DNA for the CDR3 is TGTGCCAGTAGAGCCGGGGGAAGGGACAGGGGAATGAGAACTGAAGCTTTCTTT.

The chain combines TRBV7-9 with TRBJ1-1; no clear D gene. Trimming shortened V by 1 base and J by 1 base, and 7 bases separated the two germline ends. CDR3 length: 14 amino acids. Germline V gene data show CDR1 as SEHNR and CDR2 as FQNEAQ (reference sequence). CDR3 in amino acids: CASSLVQENTEAFF. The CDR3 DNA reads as TGTGCCAGCAGCTTAGTGCAGGAGAACACTGAAGCTTTCTTT. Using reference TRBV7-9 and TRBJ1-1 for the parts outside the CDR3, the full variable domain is DTGVSQNPRHKITKRGQNVTFRCDPISEHNRLYWYRQTLGQGPEFLTYFQNEAQLEKSRLLSDRFSAERPKGSFSTLEIQRTEQGDSAMYLCASSLVQENTEAFFGQGTRLTVV.

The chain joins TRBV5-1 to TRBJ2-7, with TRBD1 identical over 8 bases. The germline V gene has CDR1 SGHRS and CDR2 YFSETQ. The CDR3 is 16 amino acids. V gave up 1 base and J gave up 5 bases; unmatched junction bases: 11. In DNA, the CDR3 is TGCGCCAGCAGCTTGAATCATCCGGGACAGGCCCACGAGCAGTACTTC. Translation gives CASSLNHPGQAHEQYF.

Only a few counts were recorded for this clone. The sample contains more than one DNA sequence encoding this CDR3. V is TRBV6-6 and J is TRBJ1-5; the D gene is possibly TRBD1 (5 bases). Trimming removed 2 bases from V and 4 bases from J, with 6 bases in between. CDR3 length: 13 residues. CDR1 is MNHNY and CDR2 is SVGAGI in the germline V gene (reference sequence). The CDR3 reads CASSYGGNQPQHF. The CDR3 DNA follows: TGTGCCAGCAGTTACGGGGGGAATCAGCCCCAGCATTTT.

The CDR3 spells CASAGTGDSPLHF. The CDR3, as DNA: TGTGCCTCAGCCGGGACAGGGGATTCACCCCTCCACTTT. The chain recombines TRBV30 with TRBJ1-6, with 10 positions matching TRBD1. The V gene's germline CDR1 is GTSNPN and CDR2 SVGIG (reference sequence). Trimming cost V 7 bases and J 8 bases; bases outside gene matches: 5. The CDR3 runs to 13 residues.

The CDR3 DNA follows: TGCGCCAGCACCGTCACTAGCGGGGGGGCTTACGAGCAGTACTTC. Translation gives CASTVTSGGAYEQYF. The gene calls are TRBV5-1 and TRBJ2-7; 13 bases map to TRBD2. From germline, CDR1 is SGHRS and CDR2 YFSETQ. There are 15 residues in the CDR3. J gave up 4 bases and V 6 bases, and 7 bases lay outside the gene matches.

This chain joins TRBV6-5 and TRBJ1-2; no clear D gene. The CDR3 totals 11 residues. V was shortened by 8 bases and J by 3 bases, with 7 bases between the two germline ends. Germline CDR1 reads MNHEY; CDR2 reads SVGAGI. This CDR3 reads CASHSHYGYTF. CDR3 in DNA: TGTGCCAGCCATTCGCACTATGGCTACACCTTC.

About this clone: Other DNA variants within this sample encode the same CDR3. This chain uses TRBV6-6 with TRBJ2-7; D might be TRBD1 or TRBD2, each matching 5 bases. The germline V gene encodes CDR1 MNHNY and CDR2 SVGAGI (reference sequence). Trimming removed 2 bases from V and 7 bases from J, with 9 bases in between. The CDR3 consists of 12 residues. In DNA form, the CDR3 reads TGTGCCAGCAGTTACGGGGGTGGTGAGCAGTACTTC. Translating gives CASSYGGGEQYF.

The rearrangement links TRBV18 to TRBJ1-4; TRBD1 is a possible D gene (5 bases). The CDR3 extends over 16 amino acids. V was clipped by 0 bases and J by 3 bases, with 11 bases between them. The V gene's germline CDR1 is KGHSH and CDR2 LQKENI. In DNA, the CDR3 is TGTGCCAGCTCACCACCGTTAAGGGGAGCTAATGAAAAACTGTTTTTT. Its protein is CASSPPLRGANEKLFF.

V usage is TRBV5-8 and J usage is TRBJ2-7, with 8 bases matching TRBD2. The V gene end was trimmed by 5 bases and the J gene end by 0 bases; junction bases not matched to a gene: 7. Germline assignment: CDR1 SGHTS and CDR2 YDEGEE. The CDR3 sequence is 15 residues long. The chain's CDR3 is CASRSRGGSSYEQYF. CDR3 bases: TGTGCCAGCAGGTCTCGCGGGGGGAGCTCCTACGAGCAGTACTTC.

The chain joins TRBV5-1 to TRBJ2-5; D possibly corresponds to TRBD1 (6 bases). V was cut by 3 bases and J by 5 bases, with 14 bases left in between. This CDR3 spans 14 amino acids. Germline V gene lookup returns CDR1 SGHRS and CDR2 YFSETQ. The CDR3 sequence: CASSSQGMTETQYF. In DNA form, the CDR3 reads TGCGCCAGCAGCTCCCAGGGGATGACGGAGACCCAGTACTTC.

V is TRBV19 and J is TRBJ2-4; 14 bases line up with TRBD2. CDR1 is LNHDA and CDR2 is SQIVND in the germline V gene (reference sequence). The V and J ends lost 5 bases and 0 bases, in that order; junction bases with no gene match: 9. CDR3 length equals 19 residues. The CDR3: CASSRLAGGSDLAKNIQYF. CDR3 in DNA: TGTGCCAGTAGTCGACTAGCGGGAGGGTCTGATCTAGCCAAAAACATTCAGTACTTC.

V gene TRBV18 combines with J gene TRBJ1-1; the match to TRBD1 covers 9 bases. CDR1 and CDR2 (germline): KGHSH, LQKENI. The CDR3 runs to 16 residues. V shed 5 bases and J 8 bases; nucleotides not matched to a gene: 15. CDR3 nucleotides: TGTGCCAGCTCAAAGGGACAGGGTGGCGCTGGTACGGAAGCTTTCTTT. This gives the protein CASSKGQGGAGTEAFF.

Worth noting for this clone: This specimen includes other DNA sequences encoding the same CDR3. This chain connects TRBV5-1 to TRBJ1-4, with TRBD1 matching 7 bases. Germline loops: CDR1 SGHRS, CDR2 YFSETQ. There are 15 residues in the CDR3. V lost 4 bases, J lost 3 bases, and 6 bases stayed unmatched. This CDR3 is CASSPQGKANEKLFF. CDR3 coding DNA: TGCGCCAGCAGCCCACAGGGGAAAGCTAATGAAAAACTGTTTTTT.

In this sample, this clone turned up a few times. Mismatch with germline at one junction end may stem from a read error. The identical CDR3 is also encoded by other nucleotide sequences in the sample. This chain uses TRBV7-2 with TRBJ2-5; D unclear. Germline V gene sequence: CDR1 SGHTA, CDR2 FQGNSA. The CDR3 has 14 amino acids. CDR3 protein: CASSLAGPQETQYF. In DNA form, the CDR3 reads TGTGCCAGCAGTTTAGCCGGACCCCAAGAGACCCAGTACTTC. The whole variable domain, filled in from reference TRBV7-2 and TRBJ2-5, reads GAGVSQSPSNKVTEKGKDVELRCDPISGHTALYWYRQSLGQGLEFLIYFQGNSAPDKSGLPSDRFSAERTGGSVSTLTIQRTQQEDSAVYLCASSLAGPQETQYFGPGTRLLVL.

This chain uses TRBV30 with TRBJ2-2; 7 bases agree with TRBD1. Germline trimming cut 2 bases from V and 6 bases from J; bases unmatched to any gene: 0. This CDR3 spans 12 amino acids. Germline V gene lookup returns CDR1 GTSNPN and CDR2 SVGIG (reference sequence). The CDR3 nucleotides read TGTGCCTGGAGTCAGGGGGCCGGGGAGCTGTTTTTT. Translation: CAWSQGAGELFF.